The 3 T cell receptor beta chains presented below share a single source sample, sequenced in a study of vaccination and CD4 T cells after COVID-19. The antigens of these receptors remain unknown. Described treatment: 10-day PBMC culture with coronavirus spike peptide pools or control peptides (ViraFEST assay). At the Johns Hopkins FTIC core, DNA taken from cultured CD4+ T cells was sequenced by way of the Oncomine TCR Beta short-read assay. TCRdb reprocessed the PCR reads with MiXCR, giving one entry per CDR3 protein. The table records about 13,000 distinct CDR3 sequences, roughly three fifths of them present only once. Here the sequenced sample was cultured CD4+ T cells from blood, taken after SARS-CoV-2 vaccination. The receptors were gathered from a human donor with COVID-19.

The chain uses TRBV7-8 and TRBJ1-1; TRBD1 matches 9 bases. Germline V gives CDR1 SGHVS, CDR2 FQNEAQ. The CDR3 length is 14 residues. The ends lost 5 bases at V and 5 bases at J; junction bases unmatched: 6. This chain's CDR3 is CASSPDRGSTEAFF. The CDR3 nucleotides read TGTGCCAGCAGCCCCGACAGGGGGTCTACTGAAGCTTTCTTT.

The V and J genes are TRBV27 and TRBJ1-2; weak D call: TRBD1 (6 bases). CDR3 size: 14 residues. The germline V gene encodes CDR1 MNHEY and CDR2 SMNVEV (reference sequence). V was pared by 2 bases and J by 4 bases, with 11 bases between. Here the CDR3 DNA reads TGTGCCAGCAGTTTAGGAGGGGGGCCCTATGGCTACACCTTC. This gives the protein CASSLGGGPYGYTF.

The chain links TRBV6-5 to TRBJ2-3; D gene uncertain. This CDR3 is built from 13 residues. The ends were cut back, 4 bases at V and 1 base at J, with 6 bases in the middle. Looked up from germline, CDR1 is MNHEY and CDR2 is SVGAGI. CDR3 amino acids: CASSSRRTDTQYF. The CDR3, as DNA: TGTGCCAGCAGTTCCAGACGCACAGATACGCAGTATTTT.